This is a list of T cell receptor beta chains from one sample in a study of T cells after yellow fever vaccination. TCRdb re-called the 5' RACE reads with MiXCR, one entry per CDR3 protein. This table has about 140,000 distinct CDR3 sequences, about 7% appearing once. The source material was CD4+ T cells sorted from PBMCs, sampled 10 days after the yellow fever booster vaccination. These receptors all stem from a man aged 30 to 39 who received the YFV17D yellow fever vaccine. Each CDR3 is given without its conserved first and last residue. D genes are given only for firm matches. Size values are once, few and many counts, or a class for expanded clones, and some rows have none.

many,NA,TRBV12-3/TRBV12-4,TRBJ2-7,ASSQLEGYSYEQY
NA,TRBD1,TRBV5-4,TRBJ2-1,ASSLRIGTAINEQF
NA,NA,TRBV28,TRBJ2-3,ASISLGTDTQY
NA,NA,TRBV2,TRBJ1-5,ASSQGGNQPQH
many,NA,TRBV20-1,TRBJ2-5,SAPSGVQETQY
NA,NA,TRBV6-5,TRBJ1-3,ASSPEAGNTIY
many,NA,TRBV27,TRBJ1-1,ASSLFPGWDTEAF
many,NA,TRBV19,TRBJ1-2,ASSIAHLGGYT
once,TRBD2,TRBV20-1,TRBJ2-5,SAKRDGPGGSQY
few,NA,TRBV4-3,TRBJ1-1,ASSQEIGQLKLG
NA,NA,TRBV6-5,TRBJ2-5,ASSYLQTGETQY
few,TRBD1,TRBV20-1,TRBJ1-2,SAQFNTGAGGYT
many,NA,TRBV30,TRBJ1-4,AWSETDFVKLF
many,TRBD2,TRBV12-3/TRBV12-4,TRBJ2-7,ASRPPGLAGDEQY
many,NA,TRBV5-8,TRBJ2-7,ASSLIPLLSYEQY
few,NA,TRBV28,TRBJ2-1,ASSLRRNEQF
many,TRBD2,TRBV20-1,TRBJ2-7,SASALGGSEGVQY
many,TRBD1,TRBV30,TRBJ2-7,AWSVQGQGAGIYEQY
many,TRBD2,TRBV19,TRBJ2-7,ASSRGAGGLYEQY
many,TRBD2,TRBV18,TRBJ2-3,ASSPSLAGTDTQY
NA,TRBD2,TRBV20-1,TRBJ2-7,SARGLAGSYEQY
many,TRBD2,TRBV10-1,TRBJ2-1,ASSRLAGSYNEQF
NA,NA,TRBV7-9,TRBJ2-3,ASSSSKAGDTQY
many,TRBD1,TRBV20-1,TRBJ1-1,SGGRGKAEAF
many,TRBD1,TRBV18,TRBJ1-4,ASSSTGSAGEKLF
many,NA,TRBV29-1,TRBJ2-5,SASGGEETQY
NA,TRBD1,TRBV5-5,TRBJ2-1,ASSHRGSGAYNEQF
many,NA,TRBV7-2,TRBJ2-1,ASSQTRSSYNEQF
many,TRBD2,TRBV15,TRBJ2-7,ATSREREKSYEQY
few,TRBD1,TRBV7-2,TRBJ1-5,ASSYLQGAQH
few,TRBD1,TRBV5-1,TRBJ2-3,ASSPRDRDTQY
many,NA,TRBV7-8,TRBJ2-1,ASSLARTPLREQF
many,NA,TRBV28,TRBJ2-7,ASSSPAPPYEQY
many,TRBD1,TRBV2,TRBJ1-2,ASSGTDYGYT
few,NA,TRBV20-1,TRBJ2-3,SASSPDTQY
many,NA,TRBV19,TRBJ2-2,ASKVAGELF